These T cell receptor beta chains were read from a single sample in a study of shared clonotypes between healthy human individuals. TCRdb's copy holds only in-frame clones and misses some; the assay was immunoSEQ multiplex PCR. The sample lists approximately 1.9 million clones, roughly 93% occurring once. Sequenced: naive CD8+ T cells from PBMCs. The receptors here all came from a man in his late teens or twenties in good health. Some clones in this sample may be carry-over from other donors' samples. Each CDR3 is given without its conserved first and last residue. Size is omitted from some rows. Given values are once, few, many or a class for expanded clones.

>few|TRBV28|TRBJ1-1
ASQDRTEAF
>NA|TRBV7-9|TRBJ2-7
ASSFGGTYEQY
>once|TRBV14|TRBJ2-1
ASSPFYGGSDEQF
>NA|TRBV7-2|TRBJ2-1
ASSLWGGSYNEQF
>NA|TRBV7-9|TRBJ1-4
ASSPSRSEKLF
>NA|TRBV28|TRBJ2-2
ASSLEGTGELF
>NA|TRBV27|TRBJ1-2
ASSLRVGQDYGYT
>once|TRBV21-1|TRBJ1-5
ASRGGTGSNQPQH
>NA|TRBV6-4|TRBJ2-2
ASSFRGKITGELF
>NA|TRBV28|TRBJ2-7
ASSLWSPLARGGEQY
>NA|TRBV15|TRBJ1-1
ATYNLSRGLSTEAF
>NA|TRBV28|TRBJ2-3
ASSPAFSGTDTQY
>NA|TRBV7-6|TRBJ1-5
ASSPGSRSNQPQH
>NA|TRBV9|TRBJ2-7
ASSVGHLPHYEQY
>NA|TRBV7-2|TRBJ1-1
ASSIFRQNTEAF
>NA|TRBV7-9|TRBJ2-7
ASSSRQALPTYEQY
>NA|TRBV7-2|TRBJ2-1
ASSLAGQGIYNEQF
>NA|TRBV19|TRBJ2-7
ASSAREYYEQY